This entry concerns a single T cell receptor (beta chain). The antigen remains unidentified. The junction and the germline gene differ at one end; a read error may be behind it. The data belong to a study of identical twins. Study-wide findings and caveats: The study drew conclusions from cross-sectional statistical analysis, not from following the same donors. Less excess twin sharing appeared in beta out-of-frame sequences.

Per germline, CDR1 MDHEN and CDR2 SYDVKM. The CDR3 runs 14 residues. TCRdb recomputed calls from the 5' RACE reads with MiXCR, one row per CDR3 protein. The sample has roughly 1,500,000 distinct CDR3 sequences; around 33% are singletons. The receptor's source is a newborn girl in good health. Sequencing was carried out using cord blood. This rearrangement joins TRBV28 to TRBJ1-2; weak D call: TRBD1 (6 bases). In nucleotides, the CDR3 is TGTGCCAGCAGTTACCAGGGGTACAACTATGGCTGCACCTTC. It yields the protein CASSYQGYNYGCTF.